The 3 T cell receptor beta chains below all came from one sample that was sequenced in a study of monozygotic twins with inflammatory bowel disease (dated by TCRdb to the late 2010s). Libraries were constructed by 5' RACE. The data were produced on an Illumina HiSeq 2500. Through TCRdb reprocessing, the reads give one entry per CDR3 protein sequence; DNA is omitted. This sample's clone table shows approximately 400,000 distinct CDR3 sequences. Of the sample, about 2.3% is held by the ten largest clones. The material sequenced was blood. All receptors derive from a human donor with ulcerative colitis or Crohn's disease, or a healthy co-twin of an affected twin (not recorded which).

The chain carries TRBV7-9 and TRBJ2-5; TCRdb's D call, TRBD1, is unchecked because there is no DNA. Germline assignment: CDR1 SEHNR and CDR2 FQNEAQ (reference sequence). This CDR3 comprises 16 residues. CDR3 loop: CASSLRRGGSQETQYF.

Here the CDR3 reads CSARVWVETQYF. This rearrangement joins TRBV20-1 to TRBJ2-5. CDR3 length: 12 amino acids. Germline V lookup: CDR1 DFQATT, CDR2 SNEGSKA (reference sequence).

The chain links TRBV6-6 to TRBJ1-1. The CDR3 sequence is 13 residues long. Germline V gene sequence: CDR1 MNHNY, CDR2 SVGAGI (reference sequence). The chain's CDR3 is CASMIQTNTEAFF.